Detailed here is one T cell receptor (beta chain). This clonotype came up a few times. The antigen it binds to is not known. No base quality values were provided; no much bigger clone lies one nucleotide off. This sample is drawn from a study of immune heterogeneity within non-small cell lung tumors (dated by TCRdb to the late 2010s). Background for the entire study: Histology comprised several squamous cell carcinomas, more than 8 non-squamous carcinomas and 1 tumor not otherwise specified. To examine intratumoral immune heterogeneity, the study used whole-exome sequencing, RNA-seq and TCR beta repertoire sequencing on multiple spatially distinct regions of each NSCLC tumor. TCR repertoire analysis included under 65 tumor loci from about 14 patients, whereas transcriptome data included only 45 or so loci from more than nine patients. Binding of neoantigens to the HLA alleles of each patient was predicted with netMHCpan-3.0 for mutant peptides of 8 to 11 amino acids. General conclusions and limits of the study: Individual patients mostly had different high-frequency TCR beta clonotypes. Within a patient, the same dominant CDR3B clonotypes appeared at multiple loci, but different tumor locations also contained unique high-frequency clones. A moderate positive correlation (R roughly 0.32), which was statistically significant, linked local T-cell repertoire clonality to local tumor mutational burden.

The TCR template was genomic DNA extracted from bulk tumor tissue, and approximately 600 ng of gDNA was amplified for each sample. During surgery, multiple biopsies were taken from each primary tumor and placed as far apart as possible within the tumor mass. Patients in the study cohort, which was described as untreated, were newly diagnosed NSCLC cases going through curative surgery. The donors were about 15 patients with newly diagnosed non-small cell lung cancer who were having surgery with curative intent. A couple of independent pathologists examined the resected tumor masses. Only DNA and RNA samples of high quality went on to sequencing. The TCR beta CDR3 region was amplified with a multiplex PCR system whose first round ran for approximately 11 cycles using 32 V-gene forward primers and 13 J-gene reverse primers. The first PCR round was done with a QIAGEN Multiplex PCR Kit, and the primer sequences were filed in Chinese patent CN105087789A. In a second PCR round, Illumina universal primers were added with the Phusion High-Fidelity PCR Kit. Paired-end sequencing of TCR libraries was carried out on the Illumina HiSeq X Ten platform at a read length of 151 bp. On the study's bioinformatics: Cutadapt removed reads without multiplex PCR primers, PEAR merged read pairs, and MiXCR with default settings called CDR3 regions. Shannon entropy measured repertoire diversity, and clonality was calculated as one minus the Shannon entropy divided by the ln of the count of productive unique sequences. Clonotypes present at frequencies of at least 0.5% were defined as dominant or high-frequency T-cell clones. TCRdb applied fastp at Q25 and MiXCR to the public reads, then kept only in-frame beta chains. Merged by CDR3 protein, the rows form single entries marked with the most common genes and DNA. The V and J calls reflect TCRdb's pipeline rather than the authors' work. The sample table shows approximately 21,000 distinct CDR3 sequences, and 25% to 30% are seen once. Roughly 4.4% of the sample belongs to the ten largest clones.

This sequence was found in a man aged 40-50 years with non-small cell lung cancer. Sequencing used lung tumor tissue.

The CDR3 protein sequence reads: CASSGGQKKPDTQYF. The DNA reads as follows: TGTGCCAGCAGTGGGGGACAGAAAAAGCCAGATACGCAGTATTTT. The rearranged segments are TRBV12-3 or TRBV12-4 and TRBJ2-3; 7 bases in the middle match TRBD1. Trimming leaves V shorter by 5 bases and J shorter by 4 bases, with the junction holding 9 bases beyond the gene matches. Counted from cysteine to phenylalanine, this CDR3 has 15 amino acids. Only the CDR3 portion is preserved as DNA: 45 bases, with reading frame beginning at the first base.